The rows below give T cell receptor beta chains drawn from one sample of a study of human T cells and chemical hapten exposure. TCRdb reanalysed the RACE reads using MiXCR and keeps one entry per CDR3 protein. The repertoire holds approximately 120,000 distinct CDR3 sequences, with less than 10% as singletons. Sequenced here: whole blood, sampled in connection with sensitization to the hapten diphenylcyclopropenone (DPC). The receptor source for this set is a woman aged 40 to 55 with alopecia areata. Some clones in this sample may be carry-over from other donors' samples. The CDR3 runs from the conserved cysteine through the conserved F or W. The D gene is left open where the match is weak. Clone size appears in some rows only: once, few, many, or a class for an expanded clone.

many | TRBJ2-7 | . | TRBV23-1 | CASSFYEQYF | TGCGCCAGCAGCTTCTACGAGCAGTACTTC
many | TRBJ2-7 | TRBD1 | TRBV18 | CASSEGTGEQYF | TGTGCCAGCTCGGAGGGGACAGGCGAGCAGTACTTC
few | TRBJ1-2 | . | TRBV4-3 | CASSQVTVGGYGHTF | TGCGCCAGCAGCCAAGTTACAGTCGGGGGCTATGGCCACACCTTC
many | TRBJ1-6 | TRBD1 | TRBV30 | CAWTPGQSRSPLHF | TGTGCCTGGACTCCGGGACAGTCAAGATCACCCCTCCACTTT
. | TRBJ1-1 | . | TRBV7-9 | CASSLEGGSTEAFF | TGTGCCAGCAGCTTAGAAGGGGGGAGCACTGAAGCTTTCTTT
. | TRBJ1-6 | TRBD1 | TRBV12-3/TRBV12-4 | CASSPQGLYNSPLHF | TGTGCCAGCAGCCCACAGGGGCTCTATAATTCACCCCTCCACTTT
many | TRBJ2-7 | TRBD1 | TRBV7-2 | CASSLGQGAKEQYF | TGTGCCAGCAGCTTAGGACAGGGGGCCAAGGAGCAGTACTTC
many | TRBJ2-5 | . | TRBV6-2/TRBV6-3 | CASSWVGQETQYF | TGTGCCAGCAGTTGGGTTGGCCAAGAGACCCAGTACTTC
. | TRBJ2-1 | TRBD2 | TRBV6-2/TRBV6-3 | CASSWERGVYEQFF | TGTGCCAGCAGTTGGGAGCGGGGGGTCTATGAGCAGTTCTTC
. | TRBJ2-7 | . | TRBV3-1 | CASSLTRDVGEQYF | TGTGCCAGCAGCTTAACCCGGGACGTTGGCGAGCAGTACTTC
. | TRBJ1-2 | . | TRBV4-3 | CASSQDPTGYRNYGYTF | TGCGCCAGCAGCCAAGATCCCACAGGTTATCGCAACTATGGCTACACCTTC
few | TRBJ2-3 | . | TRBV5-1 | CASSLFSGTAAGTDTQYF | TGCGCCAGCAGCTTGTTCTCCGGGACGGCGGCTGGCACAGATACGCAGTATTTT
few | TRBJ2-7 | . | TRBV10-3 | CAISAVKTPGEQYF | TGTGCCATCAGTGCTGTGAAAACCCCTGGCGAGCAGTACTTC
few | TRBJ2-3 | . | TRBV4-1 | CASSQVTQISTDTQYF | TGCGCCAGCAGCCAAGTGACACAGATTAGCACAGATACGCAGTATTTT
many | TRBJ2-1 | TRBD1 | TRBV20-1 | CSADREKVLDEQFF | TGCAGTGCCGACAGGGAAAAGGTTCTCGATGAGCAGTTCTTC
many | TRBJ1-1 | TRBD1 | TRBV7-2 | CASSTWTGLGTEAFF | TGTGCCAGCAGCACTTGGACAGGGTTGGGCACTGAAGCTTTCTTT
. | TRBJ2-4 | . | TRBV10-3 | CAISAVAKNIQYF | TGTGCCATCAGTGCGGTAGCCAAAAACATTCAGTACTTC
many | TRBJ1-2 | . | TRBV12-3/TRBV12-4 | CASTNGGSLSGYTF | TGTGCCAGCACCAACGGAGGGTCCCTGAGTGGCTACACCTTC
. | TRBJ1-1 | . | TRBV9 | CASSVNPHTEAFF | TGTGCCAGCAGCGTAAATCCGCACACTGAAGCTTTCTTT
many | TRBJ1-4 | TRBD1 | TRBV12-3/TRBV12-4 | CASSPNRGRREKLFF | TGTGCCAGCAGTCCCAACAGGGGGCGAAGGGAAAAACTGTTTTTT
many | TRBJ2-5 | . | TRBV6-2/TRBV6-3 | CASSSPAVQETQYF | TGTGCCAGCAGTTCCCCGGCGGTCCAAGAGACCCAGTACTTC
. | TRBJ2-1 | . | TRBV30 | CAWSTESEQFF | TGTGCCTGGAGTACAGAGTCGGAGCAGTTCTTC